The 17 T cell receptor beta chains presented below share a single source sample, sequenced in a study of blood T cell repertoires in COVID-19. Produced via immunoSEQ multiplex PCR; TCRdb's table is partial and in-frame only. The sample has 65,000 to 90,000 clones, about nine tenths seen once. Material: peripheral blood. These TCRs come from a woman aged 45-60 years with active or convalescent COVID-19.

The chain is built from TRBV19 and TRBJ1-4; no definite D call. V was clipped by 4 bases and J by 0 bases, with 9 bases between them. There are 15 residues in the CDR3. From germline, CDR1 is LNHDA and CDR2 SQIVND (reference sequence). The CDR3: CASSTFLATNEKLFF. CDR3 coding DNA: TGTGCCAGTAGTACCTTCCTTGCAACTAATGAAAAACTGTTTTTT.

The chain is built from TRBV19 and TRBJ1-1; D is perhaps TRBD1 (6 bases). Deletions cut 3 bases from V and 3 bases from J, with 14 bases between. The CDR3 runs 15 residues. Germline V gives CDR1 LNHDA, CDR2 SQIVND (reference sequence). The chain's CDR3 is CASSMFAGVDTEAFF. DNA of the CDR3: TGTGCCAGTAGTATGTTCGCAGGGGTGGACACTGAAGCTTTCTTT.

This chain connects TRBV11-3 to TRBJ2-1, with TRBD2 matching 11 bases. This CDR3 spans 15 amino acids. The V gene end was trimmed by 5 bases and the J gene end by 4 bases; junction bases not matched to a gene: 4. The germline V gene has CDR1 SGHNT and CDR2 YENEEA. This chain's CDR3 is CASSALAGGYNEQFF. The DNA for the CDR3 is TGTGCCAGCAGCGCCCTAGCGGGGGGATACAATGAGCAGTTCTTC.

The CDR3 coding sequence is TGTGCCAGCAGCTTACGGGACATATACACTGAAGCTTTCTTT. It translates to CASSLRDIYTEAFF. This sequence joins TRBV7-2 and TRBJ1-1; D might be TRBD1 (6 bases). CDR3 length: 14 amino acids. V shed 2 bases and J shed 3 bases, with 10 bases lying between them. CDR1 and CDR2 from the germline V gene are SGHTA and FQGNSA. Full variable domain (rest looked up from reference TRBV7-2 and TRBJ1-1): GAGVSQSPSNKVTEKGKDVELRCDPISGHTALYWYRQSLGQGLEFLIYFQGNSAPDKSGLPSDRFSAERTGGSVSTLTIQRTQQEDSAVYLCASSLRDIYTEAFFGQGTRLTVV.

This chain uses TRBV5-1 with TRBJ1-3; TRBD1 is a possible D gene (5 bases). CDR3 length: 14 amino acids. With 3 bases removed from V and 1 base from J, the gap between germline ends came to 8 bases. Germline V gene sequence: CDR1 SGHRS, CDR2 YFSETQ. CDR3 residues: CASSSRESGNTIYF. Written as DNA, the CDR3 is TGCGCCAGCAGCTCCAGGGAATCTGGAAACACCATATATTTT.

The chain uses TRBV28 and TRBJ1-2, with TRBD1 as a possible D gene (5 bases). V lost 11 bases and J lost 8, with 15 bases in between. The CDR3 runs 11 residues. CDR1 is MDHEN, CDR2 SYDVKM, per germline. CDR3 protein: CALGTPRGYTF. The CDR3 DNA reads TGTGCCCTGGGGACTCCTCGCGGCTACACCTTC.

V usage is TRBV4-3 and J usage is TRBJ1-1; a weak D match, TRBD1 (5 bases). The V end lost 8 bases, the J end lost 3 bases, and 16 bases lay between the germline ends. CDR3 length equals 14 residues. Germline CDR1 reads LGHNA; CDR2 reads YSLEER. CDR3 sequence reads: CASRDFSSDTEAFF. The CDR3 DNA sequence: TGCGCCAGCCGGGACTTCTCATCGGACACTGAAGCTTTCTTT.

This clone appeared a few times. The gene calls are TRBV7-2 and TRBJ2-2; perhaps TRBD2 as D (5 bases). Trimming cost V 6 bases and J 4 bases, with 12 bases left between them. The length of the CDR3 is 14 residues. Germline loops: CDR1 SGHTA, CDR2 FQGNSA. CDR3 loop: CASRPDYGTGELFF. CDR3 DNA: TGTGCCAGCAGACCCGACTACGGCACCGGGGAGCTGTTTTTT.

The chain combines TRBV6-5 with TRBJ1-1; no reliable D call. V lost 8 bases and J lost 7, with 20 bases in between. This CDR3 has 14 amino acids. The germline CDR1 and CDR2 sequences are MNHEY and SVGAGI. The CDR3 here is CASGITSGFGEAFF. The CDR3 bases are TGTGCCAGCGGGATAACCTCGGGGTTTGGTGAAGCTTTCTTT.

The chain employs TRBV5-1 and TRBJ1-4, with 12 nucleotides matching TRBD1. Germline V gives CDR1 SGHRS, CDR2 YFSETQ. The CDR3 length is 17 residues. Trimming took 4 bases from V and 7 from J; bases not matched to a gene: 11. The DNA for the CDR3 is TGCGCCAGCAGCCCGGGGACAGGGGGCATCGTTTTTGAAAAACTGTTTTTT. Its translation is CASSPGTGGIVFEKLFF.

The gene calls are TRBV5-1 and TRBJ2-3, with 7 bases lining up with TRBD2. With 4 bases clipped from V and 4 bases from J, the junction kept 15 bases outside the gene matches. Germline V gene data show CDR1 as SGHRS and CDR2 as YFSETQ. The CDR3 is made up of 17 amino acids. CDR3 sequence: CASSDGWSRGFADTQYF. CDR3 coding DNA: TGCGCCAGCAGCGACGGCTGGTCGCGGGGGTTCGCAGATACGCAGTATTTT.

The chain joins TRBV5-4 to TRBJ2-1, with 9 nucleotides matching TRBD2. This CDR3 region has 15 residues. The germline V gene has CDR1 SGHNT and CDR2 YYREEE (reference sequence). V lost 0 bases and J lost 5; bases outside the gene matches: 3. Written as DNA, the CDR3 is TGTGCCAGCAGCTTGGAGCCTAGCGGGGACAATGAGCAGTTCTTC. Its translation: CASSLEPSGDNEQFF.

This clone was detected only once. The genes are TRBV11-2 and TRBJ1-1; TRBD1 agrees at 7 bases. Per the germline V gene, CDR1 is SGHAT and CDR2 is FQNNGV. The CDR3 is 15 amino acids. The ends lost 0 bases at V and 7 bases at J; junction bases unmatched: 8. The CDR3 loop is CASSLDPGGKIEAFF. The DNA for the CDR3 is TGTGCCAGCAGCTTAGACCCAGGGGGTAAGATTGAAGCTTTCTTT.

The gene calls are TRBV10-3 and TRBJ1-1; weak D call: TRBD1 (5 bases). Germline lookup yields CDR1 ENHRY and CDR2 SYGVKD. The length of the CDR3 is 14 residues. V was trimmed by 3 bases and J by 5 bases, leaving 13 bases between them. CDR3 in amino acids: CAISDLRGGTEAFF. As DNA, the CDR3 is TGTGCCATCAGTGATCTTAGGGGAGGTACTGAAGCTTTCTTT.

This sequence joins TRBV5-1 and TRBJ2-4; 9 nucleotides agree with TRBD1. Trimming took 3 bases from V and 3 from J; bases not matched to a gene: 7. The CDR3 runs 16 residues. CDR1 is SGHRS and CDR2 is YFSETQ in the germline V gene. Here the CDR3 DNA reads TGCGCCAGCAGCTCCACAGGGGGACAGGGCAAAAACATTCAGTACTTC. Translation gives CASSSTGGQGKNIQYF.

V gene TRBV2 combines with J gene TRBJ1-2; 7 bases are shared with TRBD1. V gave up 6 bases and J gave up 3 bases; unmatched junction bases: 10. The germline V gene encodes CDR1 SNHLY and CDR2 FYNNEI. This CDR3 is built from 15 residues. CDR3 coding DNA: TGTGCCAGCAGAGGAACAGGGGTACTTTACTATGGCTACACCTTC. Protein: CASRGTGVLYYGYTF.

The chain employs TRBV19 and TRBJ2-1, with a weak D call TRBD2 (7 bases). Germline V gives CDR1 LNHDA, CDR2 SQIVND (reference sequence). Deletions cut 2 bases from V and 5 bases from J, with 13 bases between. The CDR3 is made up of 15 amino acids. CDR3 in DNA: TGTGCCAGTAGTATATCCCCCGGGGGGCACAATGAGCAGTTCTTC. Translation: CASSISPGGHNEQFF.